This T cell receptor (beta chain) emerged from a study of T cell responses to AZD1222 COVID-19 vaccine. Method: immunoSEQ multiplex PCR; TCRdb's copy keeps in-frame clones and lacks some. The sample lists 65,000 to 85,000 clones; about 85% were seen once. The V gene's germline CDR1 is SEHNR and CDR2 FQNEAQ (reference sequence). The V gene lost 5 bases and the J gene lost 0 bases, with 17 bases spanning the gap. The CDR3 spans 16 residues. The chain uses TRBV7-9 and TRBJ2-7, with unresolved D. This sequence was found in an adult in good health. Here the sequenced sample was peripheral blood, taken on day 0 of AZD1222 vaccination. CDR3 sequence (DNA): TGTGCCAGCAGCCCCCCAAGAGGATTGAGCTCCTACGAGCAGTACTTC. This sequence encodes CASSPPRGLSSYEQYF.